One sample yielded the 21 T cell receptor beta chains listed below, sequenced in a study of blood T cell repertoires in COVID-19. Clones were read by immunoSEQ multiplex PCR, and TCRdb kept only the in-frame ones, dropping some. Among 35,000 to 45,000 clones listed, about three quarters were seen once. Source material: peripheral blood. The receptors come from a woman aged 70-85 years with acute or convalescent COVID-19.

This clone was observed a handful of times. The chain carries TRBV9 and TRBJ2-2, with TRBD2 matching 7 bases. The CDR3 contains 16 residues. CDR1 and CDR2 (germline): SGDLS, YYNGEE. V lost 3 bases, J lost 5 bases, and 10 bases stayed unmatched. The CDR3 sequence: CASSAPGAGVTGELFF. CDR3 in DNA: TGTGCCAGCAGCGCCCCCGGGGCGGGGGTTACCGGGGAGCTGTTTTTT.

This clone occurred once. The chain uses TRBV27 and TRBJ2-3; D is perhaps TRBD2 (7 bases). The CDR3 runs 15 residues. The V end lost 5 bases, the J end lost 4 bases, and 16 bases lay between the germline ends. CDR1 is MNHEY and CDR2 is SMNVEV in the germline V gene (reference sequence). The CDR3 region is CASSQLRGAPDTQYF. CDR3 DNA: TGTGCCAGCAGTCAACTTCGGGGGGCCCCAGATACGCAGTATTTT.

This clone is judged hyperexpanded. The chain uses TRBV5-4 and TRBJ2-6; 8 nucleotides line up with TRBD1. The CDR3 consists of 18 residues. J gave up 0 bases and V 2 bases, and 7 bases lay outside the gene matches. Germline V lookup: CDR1 SGHNT, CDR2 YYREEE (reference sequence). The CDR3 region is CASSFTGGPPSGANVLTF. CDR3 DNA: TGTGCCAGCAGCTTTACAGGGGGTCCCCCCTCTGGGGCCAACGTCCTGACTTTC.

The CDR3 nucleotides read TGTGCCAGTAGTTACGGACTAGCGGGAGAGCGTAACTCCTACAATGAGCAGTTCTTC. Translated: CASSYGLAGERNSYNEQFF. This chain connects TRBV19 to TRBJ2-1; TRBD2 matches 13 bases. The V gene end was trimmed by 5 bases and the J gene end by 0 bases; junction bases not matched to a gene: 10. Germline lookup yields CDR1 LNHDA and CDR2 SQIVND (reference sequence). The CDR3 spans 19 residues.

This clone was found many times. The rearrangement uses TRBV6-2 or TRBV6-3 and TRBJ2-7; 13 bases map to TRBD2. After removal of 6 bases from V and 6 bases from J, the junction contained 5 bases not matched to a gene. This CDR3 is 14 amino acids long. The germline V gene encodes CDR1 MNHEY and CDR2 SVGEGT. The CDR3 protein is CASSPRLAGGEQYF. Here the CDR3 DNA reads TGTGCCAGCAGCCCACGACTAGCGGGAGGCGAGCAGTACTTC.

The V call is TRBV28, the J call TRBJ1-1; no definite D call. V gave up 3 bases and J gave up 1 base, with 15 bases separating them. The CDR3 extends over 16 amino acids. Germline CDR1 reads MDHEN; CDR2 reads SYDVKM. The CDR3 DNA follows: TGTGCCAGCAGTTTTCCCCCGGGGAACGGGAACACTGAAGCTTTCTTT. Protein sequence: CASSFPPGNGNTEAFF.

This chain connects TRBV12-3 or TRBV12-4 to TRBJ1-1; tentative D call: TRBD1 (5 bases). V shed 5 bases and J shed 6 bases, with 13 bases lying between them. CDR3 length: 13 amino acids. CDR3 DNA: TGTGCCAGCAGTGCCGGGACTGTTCCTGAAGCTTTCTTT. Translating it yields CASSAGTVPEAFF.

The chain links TRBV11-1 to TRBJ2-5; 8 bases map to TRBD2. Unmatched junction bases numbered 8, after V lost 1 base and J lost 7 bases. The CDR3 is 15 residues long. CDR1 and CDR2 (germline): SGHAT, FQDESV (reference sequence). The CDR3 sequence is CASSLGPGGVVTQYF. The CDR3 DNA is TGTGCCAGCAGCTTAGGCCCGGGGGGGGTCGTGACCCAGTACTTC.

This sequence joins TRBV5-1 and TRBJ2-1; 14 positions match TRBD2. CDR3 length equals 18 residues. The V gene's germline CDR1 is SGHRS and CDR2 YFSETQ. J was trimmed by 0 bases and V by 3 bases; bases with no gene match: 5. The CDR3 reads CASSSEGTSGGSYNEQFF. The CDR3 DNA sequence: TGCGCCAGCAGCTCAGAAGGGACTAGCGGGGGCTCCTACAATGAGCAGTTCTTC.

The V gene is TRBV7-8, the J gene TRBJ1-2; 9 bases are shared with TRBD1. The CDR3 covers 15 residues. Per the germline V gene, CDR1 is SGHVS and CDR2 is FQNEAQ. With V trimmed by 3 bases and J by 4 bases, 6 bases remained unmatched. The CDR3 is CASSFSGQGIYGYTF. The CDR3 nucleotides read TGTGCCAGCAGCTTTTCTGGACAGGGGATCTATGGCTACACCTTC.

V is TRBV5-1 and J is TRBJ1-1; 8 bases align to TRBD1. The V gene end was trimmed by 1 base and the J gene end by 3 bases; junction bases not matched to a gene: 2. Germline lookup yields CDR1 SGHRS and CDR2 YFSETQ. The CDR3 is 14 amino acids. The CDR3 loop is CASSLTGGDTEAFF. The CDR3 bases are TGCGCCAGCAGCTTGACAGGGGGGGACACTGAAGCTTTCTTT. The variable domain in full, with the rest retrieved from reference TRBV5-1 and TRBJ1-1, is KAGVTQTPRYLIKTRGQQVTLSCSPISGHRSVSWYQQTPGQGLQFLFEYFSETQRNKGNFPGRFSGRQFSNSRSEMNVSTLELGDSALYLCASSLTGGDTEAFFGQGTRLTVV.

J is TRBJ1-2 and V is TRBV7-2; D possibly corresponds to TRBD1 (6 bases). This CDR3 region has 15 residues. The V end lost 5 bases, the J end lost 0 bases, and 13 bases lay between the germline ends. CDR1 and CDR2 (germline): SGHTA, FQGNSA. CDR3 protein: CASSRSDSPNYGYTF. In DNA, the CDR3 is TGTGCCAGCAGCAGATCGGACAGTCCTAACTATGGCTACACCTTC.

This chain links TRBV10-3 with TRBJ1-6, with D perhaps matching TRBD1 (6 bases). Germline V gene sequence: CDR1 ENHRY, CDR2 SYGVKD. V lost 2 bases and J 7 bases, leaving 15 bases between the germline ends. The CDR3 length is 16 residues. The CDR3 region has the DNA TGTGCCATCAGTGAGGGACAGCCGTCGGGGAATTCACCCCTCCACTTT. Its translation: CAISEGQPSGNSPLHF.

V and J are TRBV2 and TRBJ2-1; D possibly corresponds to TRBD1 (5 bases). CDR1 is SNHLY, CDR2 FYNNEI, per germline. CDR3 size: 11 residues. V dropped 6 bases and J dropped 7 bases, with 7 bases sitting between them. The CDR3, as DNA: TGTGCCAGCAGGGGGCGGAATGAGCAGTTCTTC. It codes for CASRGRNEQFF.

The chain joins TRBV9 to TRBJ2-1, with D unclear. The CDR3 spans 15 residues. The germline V gene encodes CDR1 SGDLS and CDR2 YYNGEE. The V and J ends lost 0 bases and 4 bases respectively, with 11 bases between them. The CDR3 reads CASSVDPVSYNEQFF. For the CDR3, the DNA is TGTGCCAGCAGCGTAGATCCCGTCAGTTACAATGAGCAGTTCTTC.

V is TRBV6-5 and J is TRBJ2-5; D call uncertain. The germline V gene encodes CDR1 MNHEY and CDR2 SVGAGI. The CDR3 has 14 residues. Trimming pared 5 bases from V and 1 base from J, leaving 11 bases between. DNA of the CDR3: TGTGCCAGCAGTCATTTTGGAGTCCAAGAGACCCAGTACTTC. This codes for CASSHFGVQETQYF.

The sample holds many counts of this clone. The chain has TRBV19 and TRBJ1-5, with TRBD1 matching over 10 bases. Germline V gene data show CDR1 as LNHDA and CDR2 as SQIVND (reference sequence). V lost 5 bases and J lost 2; bases outside the gene matches: 12. There are 18 residues in the CDR3. CDR3 DNA: TGTGCCAGTAGTCTCTTCGGGACAGGGGTTAGAGGCAATCAGCCCCAGCATTTT. Protein: CASSLFGTGVRGNQPQHF.

The V and J genes are TRBV10-3 and TRBJ2-7, with 12 positions matching TRBD2. CDR1 ENHRY and CDR2 SYGVKD come from the germline V gene. V was clipped by 10 bases and J by 3 bases; unmatched bases: 4. The CDR3 has 13 amino acids. The CDR3 region is CATLLAGGYEQYF. CDR3 nucleotide sequence: TGTGCCACCTTACTAGCGGGGGGCTACGAGCAGTACTTC.

V gene TRBV7-2 combines with J gene TRBJ2-2, with 8 bases matching TRBD1. This CDR3 has 16 residues. V lost 1 base and J lost 0; bases outside the gene matches: 1. Per germline, CDR1 SGHTA and CDR2 FQGNSA. This CDR3 is CASSLGGQANTGELFF. CDR3 coding DNA: TGTGCCAGCAGCTTAGGGGGACAGGCGAACACCGGGGAGCTGTTTTTT. Drawing the rest from reference TRBV7-2 and TRBJ2-2, the complete variable domain is GAGVSQSPSNKVTEKGKDVELRCDPISGHTALYWYRQSLGQGLEFLIYFQGNSAPDKSGLPSDRFSAERTGGSVSTLTIQRTQQEDSAVYLCASSLGGQANTGELFFGEGSRLTVL.

The rearrangement uses TRBV28 and TRBJ1-2; 9 bases are shared with TRBD1. Germline V lookup: CDR1 MDHEN, CDR2 SYDVKM. The CDR3 runs to 16 residues. V trimming: 5 bases; J trimming: 2 bases; junction bases outside the gene matches: 9. The CDR3 bases are TGTGCCAGCAGTCGTCCGGGACAGGGTGCCAACTATGGCTACACCTTC. The encoded protein is CASSRPGQGANYGYTF.

J is TRBJ2-1 and V is TRBV3-1 (or the pseudogene TRBV3-2); the match to TRBD2 covers 12 bases. This CDR3 contains 20 residues. Germline loops: CDR1 LGHDT, CDR2 YNNKEL (reference sequence). With 1 base clipped from V and 3 bases from J, the junction kept 13 bases outside the gene matches. The CDR3 is CASSQVEASGRAGIYNEQFF. CDR3 nucleotide sequence: TGTGCCAGCAGCCAAGTTGAGGCTAGCGGGAGGGCCGGAATCTACAATGAGCAGTTCTTC.